This T cell receptor beta chain was found in a study of shared clonotypes between healthy human individuals (TCRdb year 2020). About the investigation overall: A couple of women and a few men aged 18 to 49 years were included in the cohort. Leukapheresis yielded between about 0.94 and 8.9 billion PBMCs per donor. Blood TCR repertoires of roughly 5 healthy adults were deeply sequenced to estimate repertoire size and the extent of clonotype sharing between individuals. For each donor, three plates each were used for CD4 naive and CD4 memory, two plates were used for CD8 naive, and one plate was used for CD8 memory. Different laboratories and diverse techniques were used to prepare libraries and sequence TCR repertoires, to increase sequencing depth and limit assay-specific biases. The study at large found these results: Pairwise subsampling led to the expectation that sequencing depth would affect the degree of clonotype sharing among donors. Sharing across several donors was observed for 4.5% to 6.5% of naive CD4, 3% to 3.5% of naive CD8, roughly 2.3% of memory CD4, and around 0.4% of memory CD8 clonotypes. The genetic and exposure-history diversity represented was limited by the small number of donors. Sampling was limited to blood, and TCR repertoires in tissue likely differ from TCR repertoires in blood. Compared with non-shared clonotypes, clonotypes shared by all four sorted-subset donors had higher generation probabilities. Incomplete sequencing was indicated by rarefaction of sorted-subset datasets, despite the large sequencing depth. Naive subsets generally had larger estimated clonotype richness than memory subsets did.

CDR1 LNHDA and CDR2 SQIVND were looked up in the germline V gene (reference sequence). V gives up 7 bases and J gives up 6 bases, and the segment between their germline ends measures 18 bases. There are 14 amino acids in the CDR3, from cysteine to phenylalanine inclusive. Just the 42-base CDR3 DNA is kept, in frame starting at base 1. The donors were healthy, HIV-negative adults who had no recently reported acute infections or vaccinations. All donors were Caucasian adults living in Nashville, Tennessee, USA. CD4+ T cells were enriched by magnetic negative selection; naive cells were then positively selected on CD45RA, and the negative fraction formed the memory subset. Blood was obtained by leukapheresis, after which PBMCs were separated by Ficoll-Histopaque density gradient centrifugation and cryopreserved in liquid nitrogen vapor phase. Analytical flow cytometry was used to check the purity and quantity of each magnetically sorted T cell population. From each sorted fraction, genomic DNA was isolated and quantified by UV absorbance on a Nanodrop 2000c.

Using the deep immunoSEQ assay, TCR CDR3 regions were amplified from genomic DNA by multiplex PCR. Extracted genomic DNA from each cell subset was spread evenly across all wells of several immunoSEQ 96-well plates, with each plate serving as a replicate. For sorted subsets, approximately 200 ng of genomic DNA, equivalent to around 29,000 T cell genomes, went into each replicate PCR. Purified libraries were quantified with a Qubit 3.0 fluorometer, sized on a Bioanalyzer 2100, and re-quantified with the KAPA Library Quantification kit. Each immunoSEQ 96-well plate was sequenced on its own single-read 150-cycle Illumina NextSeq 550 flow cell. Turning to the authors' computational methods: Because the immunoSEQ output included only junctional sequences and no quality scores, the filtering could not be the same as the filtering used for full-length reads. Sequences were annotated with PyIR, a Python wrapper for IgBLAST v1.9, using IMGT germline references to assign V/J genes and CDR3. Reads were filtered out if the reads had weak V/J assignments (E-value above 1e-6), no CDR3, stop codons, out-of-frame junctions, or ambiguous translated residues. V3J clonotypes were defined as sequences sharing an identical inferred V gene, J gene, and CDR3 amino acid sequence. Percentage overlap between repertoires was computed as shared unique clonotypes divided by the size of the smaller repertoire. Three approaches were used to assess repertoire richness: RTK rarefaction, the Chao1 estimator, and Recon v2.1 estimates of unobserved clonotypes. Generation probabilities were computed with OLGA for all TCRbeta clonotypes obtained by the gDNA method from four donors. TCRdb provides this immuneACCESS table in a form limited to in-frame rearrangements. Some clones are lacking; in checked studies, under half of them reflect an unresolved V gene, and why the rest are absent is not known. The V and J calls and clone size are taken from that table; D and trimming were inferred from the DNA. Across this sample there are about 1.5 million clones, with roughly 96% seen only once. In total, the top ten clones hold approximately 1.2% of the sample.

This clone was seen once. There is no known antigen for this receptor. Base qualities are missing; no much larger clone stands one base away. The sample was naive CD4+ T cells sorted from blood. This sample's cell subset or site label indicates: CD45RA+ positively selected. The chain couples TRBV19 to TRBJ1-1; TRBD1 might be the D gene, on 5 matching bases. The clonotype comes from a man aged 30 to 39 in good health. The CDR3 has the sequence CASIQRGTGSEAFF. The sequenced DNA: TGTGCCAGTATTCAAAGGGGTACAGGCTCTGAAGCTTTCTTT.